Here is one TCR beta chain with its context. Its antigen is unidentified. This CDR3 is also generated by other DNA sequences in the sample. Deep sequencing aimed at 1 in 200,000 to 1 in 1 million T cells' resolution. Sequencing used immunoSEQ multiplex PCR; TCRdb keeps in-frame clones, though not all of them. Of about 140,000 clones in the sample, 65% to 85% were seen once. This sample was included in a study of cytotoxic CD8 clonotypes in ibrutinib-treated CLL. About the study: Partial response was seen in about 25 patients and complete response in 2; after median about 70 months, roughly 14 stayed remitted, some twelve progressed.

Study-level points and caveats: There were few public clonotypes, and on treatment they contracted or stayed stable. Whereas clonality rose at ibrutinib response, it declined toward baseline at progression.

The V end was cut by 1 base, the J end by 3 bases, with 3 bases between. The CDR3 is 12 amino acids. Germline CDR1 reads KGHSH; CDR2 reads LQKENI. The specimen was PBMCs, collected after 36 months of ibrutinib treatment. The V and J genes are TRBV18 and TRBJ2-5; no definite D call. This TCR derives from a human donor with chronic lymphocytic leukemia. CDR3 nucleotide sequence: TGTGCCAGCTCACCACTGAAAGAGACCCAGTACTTC. Protein sequence: CASSPLKETQYF.